A few counts support the clone carrying this T cell receptor (beta chain). The antigen remains undetermined. The trim removed 3 bases at V and 5 bases at J, leaving 7 bases unmatched. The CDR3 runs to 15 residues. The germline gives CDR1 MGHRA, CDR2 YSYEKL. This sample was included in a study of OX40 agonist ivuxolimab in advanced cancers. Libraries were prepared by immunoSEQ multiplex PCR; TCRdb keeps only in-frame clonotypes and omits some of them. The sample has under 70,000 clones; 75% to 90% are singletons. Enrollment shut out patients with autoimmune disease history or systemic immunosuppression. Study-wide findings and caveats: On average, a greater number of expanded clones characterised CD8+ T cells relative to CD4+. Blood T cells, both CD4+ and CD8+, expanded clonally by week 6 at 0.1 to 3.0 mg/kg.

Sequenced here: CD4+ or CD8+ T cells sorted from blood, sampled in a trial of the OX40 agonist ivuxolimab. The receptor comes from an adult with an advanced solid tumor such as melanoma, head and neck, liver or kidney cancer. The J gene is TRBJ1-5, the V gene TRBV4-1; 7 bases match TRBD1. CDR3: CASSHPDRVYQPQHF. The CDR3 DNA reads as TGCGCCAGCAGCCATCCCGACAGGGTATATCAGCCCCAGCATTTT.